This T cell receptor (beta chain) is from a study of preoperative IRX-2 immunotherapy in early breast cancer. Treatment described: preoperative locoregional IRX-2 cytokine immunotherapy. Samples came from a phase Ib trial of preoperative locoregional IRX-2 cytokine immunotherapy. The CDR3 runs to 16 residues. The V end lost 5 bases, the J end lost 5 bases, and 22 bases lay between the germline ends. The protocol was immunoSEQ multiplex PCR, while the TCRdb copy is restricted to in-frame clones and leaves out a portion. This sample has roughly 5,100 clones, with roughly two thirds found just once. The chain recombines TRBV7-1 with TRBJ2-7; either TRBD1 or TRBD2 may fit D (6 bases each). TRBV7-1 is reported as an ORF; its role is uncertain. The sample in question was tumor tissue, obtained before IRX-2 immunotherapy. The receptor was derived from a human donor with breast cancer. DNA for the CDR3: TGTGCCAGCAGCCTACGCCTAGGGCGGGACAACCACGAGCAGTACTTC. Amino acids: CASSLRLGRDNHEQYF.